This T cell receptor (beta chain) appears in the sequencing data of a study of T cells in Graves' hyperthyroidism and ophthalmopathy. The V gene's germline CDR1 is LGHNA and CDR2 YNFKEQ. Trimming shortened V by 4 bases and J by 3 bases, and 9 bases separated the two germline ends. This CDR3 spans 13 amino acids. TCR beta CDR3 region amplification was performed from RNA transcripts. First-round RT-PCR targeting the TCR CDR3 was performed with the HTBI primer set. TCRdb reprocessed the multiplex PCR reads via MiXCR and lists one record per CDR3 protein. The top ten hold roughly 7.2% of the sample, which has over 650,000 distinct CDR3 sequences, approximately 42% seen once. A note on this clonotype: Its specificity is unknown.

Findings of the study overall: In the blood, most expanded thyroid clonotypes above 0.001 appeared as well. Classification by a 13 V-J model distinguished ophthalmopathy from stable hyperthyroidism.

This clonotype originated in an adult man with Graves' disease, either hyperthyroidism or ophthalmopathy (not recorded which). V is TRBV4-2 and J is TRBJ1-2; D is unresolved. Sequenced sample: peripheral blood or thyroid tissue (not recorded which). In nucleotides, the CDR3 is TGTGCCAGCAGCCCGCTGGTGGACTATGGCTACACCTTC. Encoded protein: CASSPLVDYGYTF.